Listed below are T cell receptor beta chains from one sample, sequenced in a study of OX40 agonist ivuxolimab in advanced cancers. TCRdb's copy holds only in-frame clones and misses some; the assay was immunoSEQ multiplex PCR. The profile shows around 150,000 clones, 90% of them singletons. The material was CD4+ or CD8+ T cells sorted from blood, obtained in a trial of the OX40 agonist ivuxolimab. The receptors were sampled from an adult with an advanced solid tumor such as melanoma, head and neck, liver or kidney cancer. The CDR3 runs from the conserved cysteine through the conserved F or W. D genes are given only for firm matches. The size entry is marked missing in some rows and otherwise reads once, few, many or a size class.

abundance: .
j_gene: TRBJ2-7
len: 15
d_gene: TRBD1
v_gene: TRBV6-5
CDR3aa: CASSYQGTGLYEQYF
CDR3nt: TGTGCCAGCAGTTACCAAGGGACAGGCCTCTACGAGCAGTACTTC

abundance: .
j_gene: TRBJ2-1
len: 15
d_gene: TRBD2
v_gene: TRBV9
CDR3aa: CASSPSGRVDNEQFF
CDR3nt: TGTGCCAGCAGCCCTAGCGGGAGGGTTGACAATGAGCAGTTCTTC

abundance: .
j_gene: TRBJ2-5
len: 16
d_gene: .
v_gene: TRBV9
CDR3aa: CASSVSSEGAQETQYF
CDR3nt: TGTGCCAGCAGCGTTAGTAGCGAAGGAGCTCAAGAGACCCAGTACTTC

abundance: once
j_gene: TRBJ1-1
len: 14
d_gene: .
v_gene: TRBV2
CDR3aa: CASSELLGTAEAFF
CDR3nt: TGTGCCAGCAGTGAACTCCTGGGGACCGCTGAAGCTTTCTTT

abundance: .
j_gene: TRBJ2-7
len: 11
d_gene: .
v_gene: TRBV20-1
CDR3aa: CSAITGNEQYF
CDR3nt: TGCAGTGCTATCACAGGGAACGAGCAGTACTTC

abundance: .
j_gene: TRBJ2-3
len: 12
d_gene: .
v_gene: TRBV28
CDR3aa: CASSLGTHTQYF
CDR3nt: TGTGCCAGCAGTTTAGGGACTCATACGCAGTATTTT

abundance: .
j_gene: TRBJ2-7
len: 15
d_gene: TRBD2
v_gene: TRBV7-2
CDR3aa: CASSSLLAGGYEQYF
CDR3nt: TGTGCCAGCAGCTCGTTACTAGCGGGGGGCTACGAGCAGTACTTC

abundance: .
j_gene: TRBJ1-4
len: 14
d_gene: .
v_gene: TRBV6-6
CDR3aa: CASKLTEDNEKLFF
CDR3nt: TGTGCCAGCAAACTGACAGAAGATAATGAAAAACTGTTTTTT

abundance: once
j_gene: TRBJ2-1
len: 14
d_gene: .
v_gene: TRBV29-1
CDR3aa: CSVGGPSSYNEQFF
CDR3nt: TGCAGCGTTGGTGGTCCCTCTTCCTACAATGAGCAGTTCTTC

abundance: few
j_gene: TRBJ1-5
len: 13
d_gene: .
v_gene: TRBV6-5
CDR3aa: CASRGVNNQPQHF
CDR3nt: TGTGCCAGCAGAGGTGTAAACAATCAGCCCCAGCATTTT

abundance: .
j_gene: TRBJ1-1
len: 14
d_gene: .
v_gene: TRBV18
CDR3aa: CASSPQSRDTEAFF
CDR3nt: TGTGCCAGCTCACCACAAAGCAGGGACACTGAAGCTTTCTTT

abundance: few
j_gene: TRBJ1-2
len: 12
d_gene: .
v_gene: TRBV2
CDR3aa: CASKSGLDGYTF
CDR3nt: TGTGCCAGCAAGTCGGGGCTCGATGGCTACACCTTC